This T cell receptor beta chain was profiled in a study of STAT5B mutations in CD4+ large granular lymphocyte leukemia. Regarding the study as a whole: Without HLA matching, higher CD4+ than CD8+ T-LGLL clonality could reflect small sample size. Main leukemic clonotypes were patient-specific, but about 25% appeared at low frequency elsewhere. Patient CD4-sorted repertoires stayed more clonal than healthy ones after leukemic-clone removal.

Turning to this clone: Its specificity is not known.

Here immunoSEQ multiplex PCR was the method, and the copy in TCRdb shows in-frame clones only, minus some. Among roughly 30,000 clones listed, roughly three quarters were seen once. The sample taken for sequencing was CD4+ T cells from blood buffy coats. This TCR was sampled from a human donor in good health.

In nucleotides, the CDR3 is TGCGCCAGCAGCTTGGCCCATAGCACAGATACGCAGTATTTT. Translating gives CASSLAHSTDTQYF. The J gene is TRBJ2-3, the V gene TRBV5-1; D not resolved. V was clipped by 0 bases and J by 0 bases, with 5 bases between them. This CDR3 comprises 14 residues. Germline CDR1 is SGHRS and CDR2 is YFSETQ.